The next 25 T cell receptor beta chains were all read from a single sample in a study of Ad26.COV2.S vaccination and SARS-CoV-2 variants. Treatment reported: over 15 received Ad26.COV2.S at low or high dose, single or two shots; about 5 received placebo; per-sample allocation not given. Repertoires come from day 63 after the first vaccine or placebo injection. Sequencing was performed with immunoSEQ multiplex PCR; in TCRdb, only in-frame clones are kept and a portion is missing. The sample yields about 680,000 clones, more than 70% seen once. Here the sequenced sample was peripheral blood, taken in a trial of Ad26.COV2.S vaccine versus placebo. These receptors originate from a person between 18 and 60 years old who received the Ad26.COV2.S COVID-19 vaccine or a placebo.

The gene calls are TRBV30 and TRBJ2-2, with no clear D. The V gene lost 4 bases and the J gene lost 4 bases, with 7 bases spanning the gap. Germline V gene data show CDR1 as GTSNPN and CDR2 as SVGIG (reference sequence). The CDR3 covers 12 residues. DNA for the CDR3: TGTGCCTGGACAGGCGGCACCGGGGAGCTGTTTTTT. Translation: CAWTGGTGELFF.

This chain uses TRBV7-2 with TRBJ2-1; possibly TRBD1 or TRBD2 for D (5 bases each). V lost 1 base and J lost 5, with 12 bases in between. The germline V gene has CDR1 SGHTA and CDR2 FQGNSA. This CDR3 region has 15 residues. CDR3 sequence (DNA): TGTGCCAGCAGCTTAGTGGCTGGGGGACACAATGAGCAGTTCTTC. It specifies CASSLVAGGHNEQFF.

This chain links TRBV7-9 with TRBJ2-2, with D unresolved. This CDR3 comprises 13 residues. CDR1 SEHNR and CDR2 FQNEAQ come from the germline V gene (reference sequence). V lost 5 bases, J lost 6 bases, and 10 bases lay in between. The CDR3 DNA is TGTGCCAGCAGCGGTTTTTGGGCCGGGGAGCTGTTTTTT. Residues: CASSGFWAGELFF.

The chain couples TRBV29-1 to TRBJ2-7; 12 nucleotides agree with TRBD2. The CDR3 consists of 14 residues. Trimming at V came to 4 bases and at J to 5 bases, leaving 6 bases not matched to a gene. The germline V gene encodes CDR1 SQVTM and CDR2 ANQGSEA. The CDR3 DNA follows: TGCAGCGTTGGGGCTAGCGGGAGGGGGAACGAGCAGTACTTC. This gives the protein CSVGASGRGNEQYF.

The chain links TRBV30 to TRBJ1-4; tentative D call: TRBD1 (5 bases). With 5 bases removed from V and 8 bases from J, the gap between germline ends came to 12 bases. The CDR3 runs 12 residues. Germline-derived CDR1 and CDR2 are GTSNPN and SVGIG (reference sequence). The CDR3 reads CAWARDGEKLFF. CDR3 nucleotide sequence: TGTGCCTGGGCCCGGGACGGCGAAAAACTGTTTTTT.

The chain carries TRBV5-1 and TRBJ2-1, with D perhaps assigned TRBD1 or TRBD2 (5 bases each). Trimming shortened V by 0 bases and J by 3 bases, and 7 bases separated the two germline ends. CDR1 is SGHRS and CDR2 is YFSETQ in the germline V gene. CDR3 length equals 14 residues. The CDR3 is CASSLGGDYNEQFF. CDR3 in DNA: TGCGCCAGCAGCTTGGGAGGGGACTACAATGAGCAGTTCTTC.

This rearrangement joins TRBV6-5 to TRBJ1-1; D is unclear. V was clipped by 7 bases and J by 4 bases, with 19 bases between them. The germline gives CDR1 MNHEY, CDR2 SVGAGI. The CDR3 is 15 residues long. CDR3 nucleotide sequence: TGTGCCAGCACAATTGGAGCCTTAGGCGGCACTGAAGCTTTCTTT. This codes for CASTIGALGGTEAFF.

The chain has TRBV7-9 and TRBJ1-1, with unresolved D. The length of the CDR3 is 14 residues. Trimming cost V 8 bases and J 0 bases, with 13 bases left between them. Germline V gene data show CDR1 as SEHNR and CDR2 as FQNEAQ (reference sequence). CDR3 sequence (DNA): TGTGCCAGCGTCCGCCTCGGGGTGAACACTGAAGCTTTCTTT. Protein: CASVRLGVNTEAFF.

This clone was observed once. J is TRBJ2-1 and V is TRBV4-2, with 13 positions matching TRBD2. Germline V gene lookup returns CDR1 LGHNA and CDR2 YNFKEQ. The CDR3 extends over 18 amino acids. Trimming cost V 5 bases and J 8 bases; bases outside gene matches: 15. Here the CDR3 DNA reads TGTGCCAGCAGCTGGGGACTAGCGGGGACGCTCCGTTTGTATGAGCAGTTCTTC. Residues: CASSWGLAGTLRLYEQFF.

The chain is built from TRBV7-2 and TRBJ1-3; TRBD1 aligns across 10 bases. Losses at the gene ends were 4 bases for V and 2 bases for J; bases not matched to a gene: 2. This CDR3 is 15 amino acids long. The germline CDR1 and CDR2 sequences are SGHTA and FQGNSA. The CDR3 sequence: CASSSGQGPGNTIYF. The CDR3 DNA is TGTGCCAGCAGCTCGGGACAGGGGCCTGGAAACACCATATATTTT.

J is TRBJ2-1 and V is TRBV3-1 (or the pseudogene TRBV3-2); unclear D gene. The germline gives CDR1 LGHDT, CDR2 YNNKEL (reference sequence). The CDR3 is 13 amino acids. V dropped 1 base and J dropped 11 bases, with 12 bases sitting between them. The CDR3 here is CASSQGGHKKQFF. For the CDR3, the DNA is TGTGCCAGCAGCCAAGGCGGCCACAAGAAGCAGTTCTTC.

This chain links TRBV3-1 (or the pseudogene TRBV3-2) with TRBJ2-5; 11 bases line up with TRBD2. Per the germline V gene, CDR1 is LGHDT and CDR2 is YNNKEL (reference sequence). CDR3 length equals 18 residues. Unmatched junction bases numbered 10, after V lost 0 bases and J lost 4 bases. As DNA, the CDR3 is TGTGCCAGCAGCCAAGATCTTAGCGGGACTAGCGGTACAGAGACCCAGTACTTC. Amino acid sequence: CASSQDLSGTSGTETQYF.

This clone showed up just a few times. V is TRBV6-6 and J is TRBJ2-2; possibly TRBD2 for D (6 bases). Germline CDR1 is MNHNY and CDR2 is SVGAGI (reference sequence). This CDR3 spans 18 amino acids. V was pared by 5 bases and J by 3 bases, with 22 bases between. This CDR3 is CASSPGLSSVGDTGELFF. DNA for the CDR3: TGTGCCAGCAGTCCGGGACTCTCCTCGGTCGGGGACACCGGGGAGCTGTTTTTT.

V gene TRBV6-5 combines with J gene TRBJ1-1, with a tentative D call TRBD1 (5 bases). Trimming stripped 2 bases from V and 7 bases from J, with 11 bases between. Germline V CDR1 and CDR2: MNHEY, SVGAGI. CDR3 size: 13 residues. The CDR3 DNA reads as TGTGCCAGCAGTTACGCCCGGGGGGGTGAAGCTTTCTTT. It codes for CASSYARGGEAFF.

J is TRBJ2-7 and V is TRBV6-5; possible D gene TRBD2, 7 bases. V dropped 6 bases and J dropped 4 bases, with 19 bases sitting between them. This CDR3 region has 15 residues. Germline V lookup: CDR1 MNHEY, CDR2 SVGAGI. CDR3 nucleotide sequence: TGTGCCAGCAGGAGGGGAGGGGGGGCGGCGTACGAGCAGTACTTC. This gives the protein CASRRGGGAAYEQYF.

The chain has TRBV5-1 and TRBJ1-3; D call uncertain. Germline lookup yields CDR1 SGHRS and CDR2 YFSETQ. The CDR3 runs 15 residues. V was pared by 0 bases and J by 0 bases, with 7 bases between. CDR3 in amino acids: CASSLAGDSGNTIYF. Here the CDR3 DNA reads TGCGCCAGCAGCTTGGCCGGGGACTCTGGAAACACCATATATTTT.

The chain employs TRBV6-5 and TRBJ1-6; D unresolved. V was pared by 0 bases and J by 9 bases, with 6 bases between. CDR3 size: 13 residues. Germline loops: CDR1 MNHEY, CDR2 SVGAGI. CDR3 nucleotides: TGTGCCAGCAGTTACTCAGGTCTTTCACCCCTCCACTTT. Its protein is CASSYSGLSPLHF.

V gene TRBV9 combines with J gene TRBJ2-7; no definite D call. V gave up 6 bases and J gave up 3 bases, with 7 bases separating them. CDR3 size: 11 residues. Germline lookup yields CDR1 SGDLS and CDR2 YYNGEE. The CDR3: CASTADYEQYF. The CDR3, as DNA: TGTGCCAGCACCGCAGACTACGAGCAGTACTTC.

The chain links TRBV10-1 to TRBJ2-1; tentative D call: TRBD2 (5 bases). CDR3 length equals 14 residues. V was pared by 2 bases and J by 0 bases, with 5 bases between. Germline V gene lookup returns CDR1 WNHNN and CDR2 SYGVQD (reference sequence). This CDR3 reads CASSEGSSYNEQFF. Here the CDR3 DNA reads TGCGCCAGCAGTGAGGGGAGCTCCTACAATGAGCAGTTCTTC.

In its sample, this clone was seen once. V gene TRBV11-2 combines with J gene TRBJ2-3, with D maybe TRBD2 (6 bases). Germline V lookup: CDR1 SGHAT, CDR2 FQNNGV. The CDR3 is made up of 14 amino acids. Deletions cut 7 bases from V and 0 bases from J, with 11 bases between. The CDR3 DNA reads as TGTGCCAGCATCTCGGGACTTAGCACAGATACGCAGTATTTT. This gives the protein CASISGLSTDTQYF.

This rearrangement joins TRBV30 to TRBJ1-2, with unresolved D. Trimming cost V 0 bases and J 4 bases, with 12 bases left between them. CDR1 and CDR2 (germline): GTSNPN, SVGIG (reference sequence). The CDR3 is made up of 14 amino acids. Written as DNA, the CDR3 is TGTGCCTGGAGTGTCCGGGCGGGGATCTATGGCTACACCTTC. This sequence encodes CAWSVRAGIYGYTF.

This chain connects TRBV20-1 to TRBJ2-7; D gene uncertain. The germline V gene encodes CDR1 DFQATT and CDR2 SNEGSKA (reference sequence). The CDR3 covers 12 residues. V lost 3 bases, J lost 2 bases, and 8 bases lay in between. The CDR3 sequence is CSASVITYEQYF. Written as DNA, the CDR3 is TGCAGTGCTAGTGTGATAACCTACGAGCAGTACTTC.

The rearrangement uses TRBV13 and TRBJ2-2; D gene ambiguous. This CDR3 spans 14 amino acids. The germline CDR1 and CDR2 sequences are PRHDT and FYEKMQ (reference sequence). Trimming cost V 2 bases and J 5 bases, with 9 bases left between them. CDR3 loop: CASSLRDGTGELFF. The CDR3 DNA reads as TGTGCCAGCAGCTTACGAGATGGGACCGGGGAGCTGTTTTTT.

The genes are TRBV6-5 and TRBJ1-2, with TRBD1 as a possible D gene (5 bases). The V gene's germline CDR1 is MNHEY and CDR2 SVGAGI. V lost 7 bases and J 4 bases, leaving 10 bases between the germline ends. The CDR3 covers 12 residues. The CDR3 spells CASNFDSYGYTF. The CDR3 bases are TGTGCCAGCAACTTCGACAGCTATGGCTACACCTTC.

The J gene is TRBJ1-1, the V gene TRBV10-3; TRBD1 agrees at 9 bases. This CDR3 comprises 13 residues. Germline V gene sequence: CDR1 ENHRY, CDR2 SYGVKD. Losses at the gene ends were 6 bases for V and 5 bases for J; bases not matched to a gene: 4. CDR3: CAIRRTGDTEAFF. In DNA, the CDR3 is TGTGCCATCAGGCGGACAGGGGATACTGAAGCTTTCTTT.